This entry concerns a single TCR beta chain. It has no known antigen specificity. The input lacks base qualities; no much larger clone sits a single base away. For CDR1 and CDR2, the germline V gene lists SGHDN and FVKESK. The CDR3, cysteine through phenylalanine, is 14 amino acids long. CDR3 DNA only is kept here, 42 bases in frame from base 1. Between the V and J ends, shortened by 2 bases and 9 bases respectively, the junction contains 11 bases. Each collaborating institution followed its own protocols to collect whole blood in K2EDTA tubes. For TCRbeta analysis, collaborators shipped samples in one of three forms: frozen whole blood, isolated PBMCs, or DNA extracted from either of those sample types. The data are from a study of blood T cell repertoires in COVID-19 (dated by TCRdb to 2019 to 2021). Background for the entire study: The collaborator samples originated in the United States, Italy and Spain and spanned the acute and convalescent phases of COVID-19. The material from the prospective study consisted of cDNA or gDNA derived from T cells, B-cell-depleted T cells, or PBMCs. HLA class I and class II types, where available, came from metadata supplied by the sample provider rather than from assay-based typing. The dataset comprised deeply sampled blood TCRbeta repertoires from subjects exposed to, actively infected with, or recovered from COVID-19. Samples came from the ongoing ImmuneRACE study (first 160 participants) plus 1,254 subjects from 6 global collaborators. Sample metadata almost always included a de-identified subject ID, COVID-19 status, age in years and sex. A freely available public database, intended as a resource for researchers studying the immune response to SARS-CoV-2, is where the repertoires were released.

Study-wide findings and limitations: The quantity of clinical and demographic metadata differed by source and by participant and was supplied without curation.

The immunoSEQ Assay, a bias-controlled multiplex PCR, was used to amplify TCRbeta CDR3 regions from genomic DNA. Per the original workflow: Within the assay, amplification of reference gene primers was used to estimate how many nucleated cells each sample contained. To quantify the absolute abundance of each unique TCRbeta CDR3 rearrangement, sequence reads were collapsed and filtered. For each sample, productive Simpson clonality was calculated by taking the square root of Simpson's diversity index across productive rearrangements. As stored in TCRdb, this immuneACCESS dataset retains in-frame rearrangements with V and J assigned. A fraction of the clones does not appear; measured against another copy, unresolved V genes explain less than half of the discrepancy, and the remainder lacks a known reason. The V and J calls and clone size are taken from that table; D and trimming were inferred from the DNA. For this sample there are around 95,000 clones; more than 75% appear just once. 13% of the sample comes from the top ten.

The clonotype was recovered from a human donor in a cohort sampled during active COVID-19. The sequencing input was peripheral blood. The chain links TRBV14 with TRBJ1-6, with a tentative D gene TRBD1 over 5 matching bases. The DNA sequence is as follows: TGTGCCAGCAGCCAACCGGGGGTGGGTTCACCCCTCCACTTT. Its translation is CASSQPGVGSPLHF. The CDR3, completed at both ends by the reference TRBV14 and TRBJ1-6 genes, gives the full variable domain EAGVTQFPSHSVIEKGQTVTLRCDPISGHDNLYWYRRVMGKEIKFLLHFVKESKQDESGMPNNRFLAERTGGTYSTLKVQPAELEDSGVYFCASSQPGVGSPLHFGNGTRLTVT.